The source of this TCR beta chain is a study of vaccination and CD4 T cells after COVID-19 (dated by TCRdb to the early 2020s). Study-level background: Convalescent patients had a positive SARS-CoV-2 result on nasal swab PCR, and of these patients, some 10 had mild disease and one had severe disease. The convalescent cohort comprised six males and four females, including two Hispanic individuals, seven Caucasians, two Asians and one multiracial person. Overlapping spike peptide pools from SARS-CoV-2 and from the common cold coronaviruses HCoV-NL63, HCoV-OC43 and HCoV-229E were used as culture stimuli. Post-vaccine blood samples were collected a median of about 72 days after the second vaccine dose, ranging from about 12 to 241 days. As controls, cultures received a CEFX viral epitope pool (the positive control), an HIV-1 Nef peptide pool (the negative control), or no peptide at all. In under twelve COVID-19 convalescent patients and several infection-naive healthy vaccine recipients, researchers compared the spike-specific CD4+ TCR repertoire from before mRNA vaccination with the repertoire from after. Participants got two doses of the Pfizer-BioNTech BNT162b2 vaccine (n=8) or two doses of the Moderna mRNA-1273 vaccine (n=2). Post-COVID blood samples were collected from convalescent patients a median of roughly 100 days after diagnosis, with a range of about 30 to 161 days.

To prepare the library, PCR was applied. DNA from cultured CD4+ T cells underwent TCR sequencing with the Oncomine TCR Beta short-read assay at the Johns Hopkins FTIC core. The QIAamp micro DNA kit was used to extract genomic DNA from the cultured CD4+ T cells. Oncomine TCR Beta libraries from cultured CD4+ T cells were pooled with unique dual indexes and sequenced on an Illumina iSeq 100. In the paper's pipeline: Non-productive sequences were filtered out, and CDR3s that did not start with C, did not end with F or W, or were shorter than 7 amino acids were discarded. Antigen-specific clonotypes were identified with the MANAFEST web application by comparing peptide-stimulated wells with reference and other culture wells. Positive clones required FDR below 0.05, an odds ratio above 5, and productive frequency above 0.1% in at least two of three replicate wells. Clonotypes that were significantly expanded in both SARS-CoV-2 spike wells and at least one common cold coronavirus spike condition were defined as cross-reactive. Levenshtein distances (stringdist) and unrooted phylogenetic trees (ape) in R version 3.6.1 were used to assess CDR3 homology. TCRdb reprocessing: public reads trimmed at Q25 with fastp, clones called with MiXCR, in-frame beta chains kept. Rows with one shared CDR3 protein collapse into an entry with the most common genes and DNA. The V and J calls were determined by TCRdb, not by the authors. Present in this sample are roughly 11,000 distinct CDR3 sequences, 65% of which were seen just once. The top ten clonotypes cover approximately 24% of the sample.

The paper as a whole reports these results and caveats: The number of convalescent patients in the study was relatively small, and the study did not examine early timepoints following natural infection. In convalescent patients, a median around 86% of post-vaccine SARS-CoV-2-reactive clones were detected only after vaccination, suggesting vaccine-specific priming. Of the vaccine-specific clones found in convalescent patients, nearly all (304 of 307) were mono-reactive for SARS-CoV-2 spike instead of being cross-reactive with common cold coronaviruses. The median count of SARS-CoV-2-reactive clonotypes went up from under 25 after infection to around 38 after vaccination, although the change was not significant.

The germline V gene (reference sequence) specifies SEHNR as CDR1 and FQNEAQ as CDR2. Inclusive of the bounding cysteine and phenylalanine, the CDR3 is 15 residues long. Just CDR3 DNA is preserved here, 45 bases in frame from base 1. The V and J ends are trimmed by 0 bases and 4 bases, leaving 10 bases between them. Turning to this clonotype: Its antigen target is currently unknown. No much larger clone is present one base from it, and per-base qualities are unavailable.

The treatment or condition label corresponds to: approximately 9-day PBMC culture with coronavirus spike peptide pools or control peptides (ViraFEST assay). To expand antigen-specific T cells with peptide pools and then pick out the expanded clonotypes through TCR sequencing, the study relied on the ViraFEST assay. The convalescent patients' positive SARS-CoV-2 PCR tests were from March to December 2020, which was before the Alpha, Beta and Delta variants emerged in the United States. PBMCs were cultured at a few million per well in IMDM supplemented with 5% human AB serum and around 9.5 IU/ml IL-2, with about 10 ug/ml peptide pools added. Half of the culture medium was replaced with fresh IL-2-containing medium on days 3 and 7. Once the cells had been in culture for over nine days, the EasySep CD4+ T cell isolation kit was used to isolate CD4+ T cells by negative selection. Ficoll-Paque Plus gradient centrifugation was used to isolate PBMCs from whole blood, and the isolated PBMCs were then either used fresh or cryopreserved at -140C. Each culture condition was generally run in triplicate wells.

The chain was built from TRBV7-9 and TRBJ2-1, with no D gene named confidently. The sequencing here drew on CD4+ T cells from blood, cultured in vitro, taken before SARS-CoV-2 vaccination. The sequence was collected from a human donor who had recovered from COVID-19. The DNA sequence follows: TGTGCCAGCAGCTTAGCGGGTCTAGGATACAATGAGCAGTTCTTC. The encoded protein is CASSLAGLGYNEQFF.